Listed here are 19 T cell receptor beta chains from one sample, sequenced in a study of blood T cell repertoires in COVID-19. Assay used: immunoSEQ multiplex PCR; TCRdb lists only in-frame clones, some missing. The table records tens of thousands of clones, about four fifths of them present only once. Sequences were obtained from peripheral blood. The receptors come from a man older than 75 with acute or convalescent COVID-19.

The chain links TRBV5-6 to TRBJ1-5; 7 bases are shared with TRBD1. CDR1 and CDR2 from the germline V gene are SGHDT and YYEEEE. CDR3 size: 17 residues. With 0 bases clipped from V and 4 bases from J, the junction kept 10 bases outside the gene matches. The CDR3 sequence is CASSLASGGGKNQPQHF. The DNA of the CDR3 is TGTGCCAGCAGCTTGGCCTCTGGAGGGGGCAAGAATCAGCCCCAGCATTTT.

V is TRBV27 and J is TRBJ1-4; D gene uncertain. V was cut by 5 bases and J by 5 bases, with 18 bases left in between. This CDR3 is built from 16 residues. Germline CDR1 MNHEY, CDR2 SMNVEV (reference sequence). This CDR3 is CASSPFPGRTNEKLFF. The CDR3 coding sequence is TGTGCCAGCAGTCCCTTTCCGGGAAGGACGAATGAAAAACTGTTTTTT.

The CDR3 DNA reads as TGTGCCAGCTTACCGGGACAGGGGGCCAATGAGCAGTTCTTC. Protein product: CASLPGQGANEQFF. The chain combines TRBV18 with TRBJ2-1; the match to TRBD1 covers 12 bases. The germline gives CDR1 KGHSH, CDR2 LQKENI. The CDR3 consists of 14 residues. The ends lost 7 bases at V and 6 bases at J; junction bases unmatched: 4.

This sequence joins TRBV7-3 and TRBJ2-1; possibly TRBD2 for D (6 bases). Per germline, CDR1 SGHTA and CDR2 FQGTGA. V was clipped by 0 bases and J by 1 base, with 7 bases between them. This CDR3 has 15 amino acids. CDR3 sequence reads: CASSLTGGSYNEQFF. As DNA, the CDR3 is TGTGCCAGCAGCTTAACGGGGGGATCCTACAATGAGCAGTTCTTC.

The sample holds one count of this clone. The chain couples TRBV4-2 to TRBJ2-7; TRBD1 matches at 9 bases. CDR3 length: 14 residues. Germline V gene data show CDR1 as LGHNA and CDR2 as YNFKEQ. Trimming at V came to 7 bases and at J to 4 bases, leaving 8 bases not matched to a gene. This CDR3 reads CASTSGTGRYEQYF. For the CDR3, the DNA is TGTGCCAGCACCTCCGGGACAGGGAGGTACGAGCAGTACTTC.

This chain joins TRBV29-1 and TRBJ1-1, with D perhaps TRBD1 (6 bases). The germline V and J ends were trimmed by 2 bases and 1 base, with 11 bases remaining between them. Germline lookup yields CDR1 SQVTM and CDR2 ANQGSEA. The CDR3 has 14 residues. CDR3 nucleotide sequence: TGCAGCGTTGAATTCGTCAGGGGGAACACTGAAGCTTTCTTT. Its protein is CSVEFVRGNTEAFF.

In DNA, the CDR3 is TGTGCCAGCAGCGTAGGTGGCGGGGAAGGGTCAGATACGCAGTATTTT. This sequence encodes CASSVGGGEGSDTQYF. The chain employs TRBV9 and TRBJ2-3; D possibly corresponds to TRBD2 (6 bases). V was pared by 0 bases and J by 4 bases, with 15 bases between. The CDR3 is 16 residues long. Germline V CDR1 and CDR2: SGDLS, YYNGEE. Full variable domain (outside the CDR3, taken from reference TRBV9 and TRBJ2-3): DSGVTQTPKHLITATGQRVTLRCSPRSGDLSVYWYQQSLDQGLQFLIQYYNGEERAKGNILERFSAQQFPDLHSELNLSSLELGDSALYFCASSVGGGEGSDTQYFGPGTRLTVL.

This chain connects TRBV7-9 to TRBJ2-3; no clear D gene. This CDR3 has 12 residues. V was trimmed by 2 bases and J by 3 bases, leaving 3 bases between them. Per the germline V gene, CDR1 is SEHNR and CDR2 is FQNEAQ (reference sequence). Written as DNA, the CDR3 is TGTGCCAGCAGCTTATCTACAGATACGCAGTATTTT. As protein: CASSLSTDTQYF.

The chain has TRBV7-2 and TRBJ1-6, with D unresolved. The germline V gene has CDR1 SGHTA and CDR2 FQGNSA. This CDR3 region has 14 residues. V gave up 4 bases and J gave up 10 bases, with 14 bases separating them. CDR3 in DNA: TGTGCCAGCAGCTCCCCGGGAAGTCACTCACCCCTCCACTTT. Translated: CASSSPGSHSPLHF.

J is TRBJ2-7 and V is TRBV6-5, with TRBD1 identical over 9 bases. The CDR3 length is 14 residues. Germline trimming cut 7 bases from V and 5 bases from J; bases unmatched to any gene: 9. Germline lookup yields CDR1 MNHEY and CDR2 SVGAGI. The CDR3 loop is CASKVLQGADEQYF. In DNA, the CDR3 is TGTGCCAGCAAGGTCTTACAGGGGGCCGACGAGCAGTACTTC.

This chain links TRBV6-6 with TRBJ1-6; D may be TRBD1 (6 bases). The CDR3 spans 12 residues. Trimming shortened V by 8 bases and J by 5 bases, and 7 bases separated the two germline ends. Germline values: CDR1 MNHNY, CDR2 SVGAGI (reference sequence). The CDR3 here is CASYRDNSPLHF. CDR3 DNA sequence: TGTGCCAGCTACAGGGATAATTCACCCCTCCACTTT.

The chain links TRBV7-9 to TRBJ1-1; D is uncertain. CDR1 is SEHNR, CDR2 FQNEAQ, per germline (reference sequence). The CDR3 has 13 residues. V was trimmed by 1 base and J by 3 bases, leaving 6 bases between them. The CDR3 coding sequence is TGTGCCAGCAGCTTAGTGACTTACACTGAAGCTTTCTTT. Its protein product is CASSLVTYTEAFF. Using reference TRBV7-9 and TRBJ1-1 for the parts outside the CDR3, the full variable domain is DTGVSQNPRHKITKRGQNVTFRCDPISEHNRLYWYRQTLGQGPEFLTYFQNEAQLEKSRLLSDRFSAERPKGSFSTLEIQRTEQGDSAMYLCASSLVTYTEAFFGQGTRLTVV.

This chain uses TRBV19 with TRBJ1-2; TRBD1 is a possible D gene (6 bases). Germline-derived CDR1 and CDR2 are LNHDA and SQIVND (reference sequence). The length of the CDR3 is 14 residues. The V end was cut by 3 bases, the J end by 7 bases, with 15 bases between. The DNA for the CDR3 is TGTGCCAGTAGTATTTCGGACAGTGTGTCTGGCTACACCTTC. Its protein is CASSISDSVSGYTF.

The chain has TRBV5-8 and TRBJ2-2; D perhaps matches TRBD1 (5 bases). Germline CDR1 and CDR2: SGHTS and YDEGEE. V was trimmed by 1 base and J by 3 bases, leaving 10 bases between them. The CDR3 contains 15 residues. The CDR3 DNA is TGTGCCAGCAGCTTGCTCCAGGGATACACCGGGGAGCTGTTTTTT. It specifies CASSLLQGYTGELFF.

The chain employs TRBV11-3 and TRBJ2-3; D may be TRBD2 (6 bases). This CDR3 spans 17 amino acids. The germline V and J ends were trimmed by 1 base and 6 bases, with 20 bases remaining between them. Germline assignment: CDR1 SGHNT and CDR2 YENEEA. The CDR3 is CASSLAGLRGKADTQYF. The CDR3 region has the DNA TGTGCCAGCAGCTTAGCCGGACTGCGGGGAAAGGCGGATACGCAGTATTTT.

This chain connects TRBV29-1 to TRBJ1-2, with 9 positions matching TRBD1. With 7 bases clipped from V and 6 bases from J, the junction kept 9 bases outside the gene matches. The CDR3 contains 13 residues. From germline, CDR1 is SQVTM and CDR2 ANQGSEA. The CDR3 spells CSARQGGVDGYTF. The CDR3 DNA reads as TGCAGCGCGAGACAGGGGGGAGTCGATGGCTACACCTTC.

CDR3 bases: TGTGCCATCAGTGCTGCTAGCGGGGGGGCCGGAACCGGGGAGCTGTTTTTT. This gives the protein CAISAASGGAGTGELFF. This chain uses TRBV10-3 with TRBJ2-2; TRBD2 matches at 12 bases. Trimming took 4 bases from V and 5 from J; bases not matched to a gene: 8. This CDR3 region has 17 residues. Germline V CDR1 and CDR2: ENHRY, SYGVKD.

This chain connects TRBV27 to TRBJ1-5; D possibly corresponds to TRBD1 (5 bases). CDR1 is MNHEY and CDR2 is SMNVEV in the germline V gene (reference sequence). Trimming removed 5 bases from V and 1 base from J, with 15 bases in between. The CDR3 totals 16 residues. The CDR3 region is CASSDGRGVSNQPQHF. CDR3 nucleotide sequence: TGTGCCAGCAGTGATGGCCGGGGGGTAAGCAATCAGCCCCAGCATTTT.

Comments on this clone: Other DNA sequences from this sample encode an identical CDR3 as well. The chain carries TRBV30 and TRBJ2-3; possible D gene TRBD1, 6 bases. V was pared by 1 base and J by 4 bases, with 6 bases between. Germline loops: CDR1 GTSNPN, CDR2 SVGIG (reference sequence). The CDR3 extends over 12 amino acids. DNA for the CDR3: TGTGCCTGGAGTGACAGGGCAGATACGCAGTATTTT. The encoded protein is CAWSDRADTQYF.